The 13 T cell receptor beta chains reported below all come from one sample, sequenced in a study of CD8 T cells in ankylosing spondylitis. One entry per CDR3 protein, called by TCRdb with MiXCR from the 5' RACE reads. The top ten clones hold 8% to 9.5% of a sample with 250,000 to 400,000 distinct CDR3 sequences, roughly 10% of them seen once. Sequencing input: blood, either unsorted or a sorted T cell fraction (not recorded which). These receptors all stem from a female donor with ankylosing spondylitis or in good health (not recorded which).

This clonotype was counted many times. V usage is TRBV15 and J usage is TRBJ1-6; no clear D. Germline values: CDR1 LNHNV, CDR2 YYDKDF (reference sequence). The CDR3 extends over 13 amino acids. CDR3 amino acids: CANWLDESSPLHF. The CDR3, as DNA: TGTGCTAACTGGCTAGACGAGAGTTCACCCCTCCACTTT. The full variable domain, its missing parts supplied by reference TRBV15 and TRBJ1-6, is DAMVIQNPRYQVTQFGKPVTLSCSQTLNHNVMYWYQQKSSQAPKLLFHYYDKDFNNEADTPDNFQSRRPNTSFCFLDIRSPGLGDTAMYLCANWLDESSPLHFGNGTRLTVT.

This clonotype appeared many times. The gene calls are TRBV20-1 and TRBJ1-4, with D perhaps TRBD1 (5 bases). V lost 6 bases, J lost 7 bases, and 15 bases lay in between. CDR1 DFQATT and CDR2 SNEGSKA come from the germline V gene (reference sequence). The CDR3 is 13 residues long. This CDR3 is CSATPGSGEKLFF. As DNA, the CDR3 is TGCAGTGCCACCCCAGGGAGTGGTGAAAAACTGTTTTTT.

This clonotype was seen repeatedly, ten times or more. This chain links TRBV5-1 with TRBJ2-7; TRBD2 agrees at 7 bases. The length of the CDR3 is 16 residues. Germline V lookup: CDR1 SGHRS, CDR2 YFSETQ. The junction had 13 bases not matched to a gene; V was cut back by 7 bases and J by 0 bases. CDR3 coding DNA: TGCGCCAGCGGACCTTTCGCGGGGGATAGCTCCTACGAGCAGTACTTC. Translation gives CASGPFAGDSSYEQYF.

The chain recombines TRBV2 with TRBJ2-3; D might be TRBD2 (6 bases). V was trimmed by 10 bases and J by 2 bases, leaving 16 bases between them. Germline V gene data show CDR1 as SNHLY and CDR2 as FYNNEI. This CDR3 has 14 residues. CDR3 amino acids: CATPGGLDTDTQYF. CDR3 nucleotide sequence: TGTGCCACTCCCGGGGGACTCGACACAGATACGCAGTATTTT.

DNA of the CDR3: TGCAGTGCTAGAGGGACTAGCTTCGGCTCCTACAATGAGCAGTTCTTC. Translating gives CSARGTSFGSYNEQFF. The chain links TRBV20-1 to TRBJ2-1, with 8 nucleotides matching TRBD2. This CDR3 is built from 16 residues. J was trimmed by 0 bases and V by 1 base; bases with no gene match: 5. CDR1 is DFQATT, CDR2 SNEGSKA, per germline (reference sequence).

This clonotype was seen at least ten times. J is TRBJ2-1 and V is TRBV20-1; 12 nucleotides agree with TRBD2. This CDR3 has 14 amino acids. Per germline, CDR1 DFQATT and CDR2 SNEGSKA (reference sequence). The CDR3 loop is CTGGGTSGYNEQFF. CDR3 DNA: TGCACCGGTGGGGGGACTAGCGGGTACAATGAGCAGTTCTTC.

V is TRBV12-3 or TRBV12-4 and J is TRBJ2-5, with TRBD2 matching 10 bases. Trimming at V came to 1 base and at J to 5 bases, leaving 1 base not matched to a gene. The CDR3 extends over 14 amino acids. CDR3 region: CASSLELAGETQYF. Here the CDR3 DNA reads TGTGCCAGCAGTTTAGAACTAGCGGGGGAGACCCAGTACTTC.

This clonotype has at least ten counts. The chain employs TRBV5-1 and TRBJ2-3; maybe TRBD2 (5 bases). This CDR3 has 15 residues. Germline V gene data show CDR1 as SGHRS and CDR2 as YFSETQ. V lost 0 bases, J lost 2 bases, and 10 bases lay in between. CDR3 nucleotides: TGCGCCAGCAGCTTGGCCGGGGTACCCACAGATACGCAGTATTTT. This gives the protein CASSLAGVPTDTQYF.

The chain joins TRBV5-1 to TRBJ1-1, with a tentative D call TRBD1 (5 bases). The CDR3 covers 14 residues. V lost 1 base, J lost 5 bases, and 12 bases lay in between. In germline, CDR1 is SGHRS, CDR2 YFSETQ. DNA of the CDR3: TGCGCCAGCAGCTTGTCGGGGACGGGGACTGAAGCTTTCTTT. As protein: CASSLSGTGTEAFF.

The V and J genes are TRBV29-1 and TRBJ2-5, with a possible D match to TRBD2 (6 bases). Germline assignment: CDR1 SQVTM and CDR2 ANQGSEA. V gave up 4 bases and J gave up 5 bases, with 20 bases separating them. The length of the CDR3 is 15 residues. In DNA form, the CDR3 reads TGCAGCGTTGTTCTGGCCGCAGGAGGAGGGGAGACCCAGTACTTC. Its translation: CSVVLAAGGGETQYF.

V is TRBV10-3 and J is TRBJ2-2; no clear D gene. Trimming pared 6 bases from V and 6 bases from J, leaving 14 bases between. CDR1 is ENHRY and CDR2 is SYGVKD in the germline V gene. This CDR3 contains 14 residues. CDR3 in DNA: TGTGCCATCAGACTAAGTTTAGGGTCCGGGGAGCTGTTTTTT. This encodes CAIRLSLGSGELFF.

This clonotype was detected ten times or more. The chain carries TRBV20-1 and TRBJ1-5; 8 positions agree with TRBD1. With 1 base clipped from V and 4 bases from J, the junction kept 6 bases outside the gene matches. The germline CDR1 and CDR2 sequences are DFQATT and SNEGSKA (reference sequence). The CDR3 is 15 residues long. CDR3 loop: CSARVGTGPNQPQHF. CDR3 sequence (DNA): TGCAGTGCTAGAGTAGGGACAGGTCCGAATCAGCCCCAGCATTTT.

This clonotype was detected ten times or more. The chain couples TRBV4-1 to TRBJ2-7; perhaps TRBD1 as D (5 bases). Trimming removed 1 base from V and 5 bases from J, with 9 bases in between. From germline, CDR1 is MGHRA and CDR2 YSYEKL. The CDR3 contains 13 residues. DNA of the CDR3: TGCGCCAGCAGCCAAGGCAGGGCTAACGAGCAGTACTTC. Its protein is CASSQGRANEQYF.